The entry below describes one T cell receptor (beta chain). The antigen is not known. This entry belongs to a study of Ad26.COV2.S vaccination and SARS-CoV-2 variants. Study details: The vaccine Ad26.COV2.S was put into the muscle once, or twice with 56 days between.

The repertoire was sequenced with immunoSEQ multiplex PCR; TCRdb's copy has only in-frame clones and lacks some. The data contain about 350,000 clones, approximately 90% of them seen just once; the ten biggest clones take up around 5%. V lost 5 bases and J lost 1; bases outside the gene matches: 3. The CDR3 has 14 amino acids. In germline, CDR1 is SGHTA, CDR2 FQGNSA. Noted treatment: over 15 received Ad26.COV2.S at low or high dose, single or two shots; roughly five received placebo; per-sample allocation not given. Vaccine and placebo recipients were sampled on day 63 after the first injection. Expressing Wuhan-strain SARS-CoV-2 spike, an Ad26 vector served as the vaccine. The study's findings and limits: Vaccine recipients had higher spike-specific TCR breadth than placebo recipients. Post-vaccination spike-specific CD8+ and CD4+ T cell responses reportedly had substantial breadth.

Source: peripheral blood, taken in a trial of Ad26.COV2.S vaccine versus placebo. The sequence was collected from a person aged 18-65 years who received the Ad26.COV2.S COVID-19 vaccine or a placebo. The chain uses TRBV7-2 and TRBJ2-5, with TRBD2 matching 8 bases. This CDR3 reads CASSLSGAQETQYF. The CDR3 DNA reads as TGTGCCAGCAGCCTTAGCGGGGCCCAAGAGACCCAGTACTTC.